This passage covers 32 T cell receptor beta chains from one sample sequenced in a study of vaccination effects on CD4 cells after COVID-19. Method: immunoSEQ multiplex PCR; TCRdb's copy keeps in-frame clones and lacks some. The table includes approximately 30,000 clones, approximately 81% detected once. These receptors have no identified antigens. Following a roughly ten-day culture, CD4+ T cells were purified. Infection dated between March and December 2020, before the Alpha, Beta and Delta variants reached the United States. Each person got two doses of an mRNA SARS-CoV-2 vaccine, BNT162b2 or mRNA-1273. Sequencing used CD4+ T cells from PBMCs cultured without peptide, obtained after COVID-19 vaccination. These receptors all stem from a human donor who had a prior SARS-CoV-2 infection.

The gene calls are TRBV30 and TRBJ2-3, with 7 bases aligning to TRBD2. The CDR3 totals 16 residues. The germline V gene encodes CDR1 GTSNPN and CDR2 SVGIG (reference sequence). V was clipped by 0 bases and J by 4 bases; unmatched bases: 10. The CDR3 coding sequence is TGTGCCTGGAGTGTAAGGACTAGTCTTTTCCCAGATACGCAGTATTTT. Its translation: CAWSVRTSLFPDTQYF.

The rearrangement joins TRBV25-1 to TRBJ1-2, with D possibly being TRBD1 (5 bases). V lost 5 bases to trimming and J lost 0 bases, with 10 bases between them. The CDR3 consists of 14 residues. Germline loops: CDR1 MGHDK, CDR2 SYGVNS. CDR3 coding DNA: TGTGCCAGCAGTCCGTCCAGGGCTAACTATGGCTACACCTTC. Protein sequence: CASSPSRANYGYTF.

V gene TRBV20-1 combines with J gene TRBJ1-4; TRBD1 matches 10 bases. V trimming: 3 bases; J trimming: 7 bases; junction bases outside the gene matches: 8. In germline, CDR1 is DFQATT, CDR2 SNEGSKA (reference sequence). The CDR3 has 15 amino acids. The CDR3 sequence is CSASFPGQGTEKLFF. Here the CDR3 DNA reads TGCAGTGCTAGTTTTCCGGGACAGGGGACTGAAAAACTGTTTTTT.

The V and J genes are TRBV7-3 and TRBJ2-1; TRBD2 might be the D (5 bases). The germline gives CDR1 SGHTA, CDR2 FQGTGA. The CDR3 is 14 amino acids. The V and J ends lost 2 bases and 6 bases respectively, with 11 bases between them. The CDR3 protein is CASSLEGFSNEQFF. As DNA, the CDR3 is TGTGCCAGCAGCTTAGAGGGATTTAGCAATGAGCAGTTCTTC.

V is TRBV19 and J is TRBJ2-4; 9 nucleotides align to TRBD1. Germline lookup yields CDR1 LNHDA and CDR2 SQIVND (reference sequence). The CDR3 totals 14 residues. The junction had 7 bases not matched to a gene; V was cut back by 7 bases and J by 6 bases. The CDR3: CASKSGQGSNIQYF. CDR3 in DNA: TGTGCCAGTAAGTCTGGACAGGGGTCAAACATTCAGTACTTC.

V gene TRBV6-5 combines with J gene TRBJ2-7; 12 bases map to TRBD2. CDR1 and CDR2 (germline): MNHEY, SVGAGI. After removal of 6 bases from V and 6 bases from J, the junction contained 6 bases not matched to a gene. This CDR3 contains 14 residues. The CDR3 is CASRRLAGVGEQYF. DNA of the CDR3: TGTGCCAGCAGGAGACTAGCGGGGGTGGGCGAGCAGTACTTC.

This chain uses TRBV7-2 with TRBJ2-7; D remains ambiguous. The CDR3 extends over 16 amino acids. The germline V and J ends were trimmed by 5 bases and 0 bases, with 17 bases remaining between them. Germline CDR1 SGHTA, CDR2 FQGNSA. The CDR3 DNA reads as TGTGCCAGCAGCCCTGCTAGGATTGGGGACTCCTACGAGCAGTACTTC. This translates into CASSPARIGDSYEQYF. The variable domain in full, with the rest retrieved from reference TRBV7-2 and TRBJ2-7, is GAGVSQSPSNKVTEKGKDVELRCDPISGHTALYWYRQSLGQGLEFLIYFQGNSAPDKSGLPSDRFSAERTGGSVSTLTIQRTQQEDSAVYLCASSPARIGDSYEQYFGPGTRLTVT.

The genes are TRBV30 and TRBJ1-6, with D possibly being TRBD1 (5 bases). The CDR3 covers 13 residues. Trimming left V 6 bases short and J 8 bases short, with 14 bases between. CDR1 GTSNPN and CDR2 SVGIG come from the germline V gene (reference sequence). This chain's CDR3 is CACVSRAYSPLHF. The CDR3 coding sequence is TGTGCCTGTGTGAGCAGGGCTTATTCACCCCTCCACTTT.

The chain combines TRBV27 with TRBJ2-2; TRBD2 matches 11 bases. V lost 3 bases, J lost 2 bases, and 2 bases stayed unmatched. Germline V gene sequence: CDR1 MNHEY, CDR2 SMNVEV (reference sequence). The CDR3 runs 16 residues. The DNA for the CDR3 is TGTGCCAGCAGTTTCAGACTAGCGGGAAACACCGGGGAGCTGTTTTTT. Translated, it gives CASSFRLAGNTGELFF.

The chain carries TRBV10-3 and TRBJ2-3, with D perhaps TRBD1 (5 bases). In germline, CDR1 is ENHRY, CDR2 SYGVKD. The CDR3 loop spans 14 amino acids. The V end was cut by 10 bases, the J end by 1 base, with 15 bases between. CDR3 amino acids: CATRTPPGTDTQYF. The DNA of the CDR3 is TGTGCCACCAGGACACCACCCGGCACAGATACGCAGTATTTT.

The rearrangement links TRBV19 to TRBJ1-1; D uncertain. This CDR3 comprises 14 residues. Per germline, CDR1 LNHDA and CDR2 SQIVND (reference sequence). With 3 bases removed from V and 1 base from J, the gap between germline ends came to 9 bases. CDR3 nucleotides: TGTGCCAGTAGTATCTCGAGAGAGAACACTGAAGCTTTCTTT. Its translation is CASSISRENTEAFF.

The V call is TRBV19, the J call TRBJ2-3; perhaps TRBD1 as D (6 bases). CDR1 and CDR2 (germline): LNHDA, SQIVND (reference sequence). This CDR3 is 9 amino acids long. V gave up 11 bases and J gave up 6 bases, with 6 bases separating them. The DNA of the CDR3 is TGTGCCGGGGGCGATACGCAGTATTTT. This translates into CAGGDTQYF.

The gene calls are TRBV2 and TRBJ2-3, with D unresolved. This CDR3 region has 11 residues. Germline CDR1 is SNHLY and CDR2 is FYNNEI. The ends were cut back, 7 bases at V and 2 bases at J, with 4 bases in the middle. The CDR3 nucleotides are TGTGCCAGCACCGACACAGATACGCAGTATTTT. Residues: CASTDTDTQYF.

The chain joins TRBV4-1 to TRBJ2-3, with 7 bases aligning to TRBD2. This CDR3 is 19 amino acids long. Germline-derived CDR1 and CDR2 are MGHRA and YSYEKL. Trimming took 4 bases from V and 4 from J; bases not matched to a gene: 20. The CDR3 DNA reads TGCGCCAGCAGCCGGTCGCAAGCGGGACCCACGTCGTTCCCAGATACGCAGTATTTT. It yields the protein CASSRSQAGPTSFPDTQYF.

This clone was counted a few times. This sequence joins TRBV5-4 and TRBJ2-7; TRBD2 agrees at 9 bases. There are 15 residues in the CDR3. CDR1 is SGHNT, CDR2 YYREEE, per germline (reference sequence). Trimming removed 0 bases from V and 5 bases from J; junction bases left unmatched: 6. Here the CDR3 reads CASSLVAGAPDEQYF. The CDR3 nucleotides are TGTGCCAGCAGCTTGGTAGCGGGAGCGCCGGACGAGCAGTACTTC.

The chain carries TRBV7-2 and TRBJ2-1, with D possibly being TRBD1 (6 bases). V was trimmed by 5 bases and J by 9 bases, leaving 11 bases between them. This CDR3 is 12 amino acids long. CDR1 is SGHTA and CDR2 is FQGNSA in the germline V gene. Here the CDR3 reads CASSNKQGEQFF. The CDR3 DNA is TGTGCCAGCAGCAATAAACAGGGTGAGCAGTTCTTC.

The chain is built from TRBV19 and TRBJ1-2, with a possible D match to TRBD1 (6 bases). This CDR3 contains 14 residues. Trimming took off 8 bases at V and 6 bases at J, with 19 bases between the two ends. In germline, CDR1 is LNHDA, CDR2 SQIVND (reference sequence). The CDR3 here is CASGGHREIHGYTF. CDR3 nucleotide sequence: TGTGCCAGTGGGGGGCACAGGGAGATACATGGCTACACCTTC.

The chain combines TRBV5-1 with TRBJ2-5; tentative D call: TRBD2 (6 bases). V was clipped by 4 bases and J by 4 bases, with 14 bases between them. Germline V gene data show CDR1 as SGHRS and CDR2 as YFSETQ. This CDR3 has 14 residues. The CDR3 nucleotides are TGCGCCAGCAGCGTAACTAGCTTCGCAGAGACCCAGTACTTC. It translates to CASSVTSFAETQYF.

The chain recombines TRBV6-1 with TRBJ2-7; D possibly corresponds to TRBD1 (6 bases). The germline gives CDR1 MNHNS, CDR2 SASEGT. The germline V and J ends were trimmed by 3 bases and 4 bases, with 13 bases remaining between them. This CDR3 comprises 14 residues. The CDR3 DNA reads as TGTGCCAGCAGTGACCTTGGGGGCAGTTACGAGCAGTACTTC. Protein: CASSDLGGSYEQYF.

This clone has just a few counts. The chain links TRBV7-3 to TRBJ2-3; a possible D gene is TRBD2 (6 bases). The CDR3 totals 14 residues. V was cut by 3 bases and J by 4 bases, with 11 bases left in between. Germline CDR1 reads SGHTA; CDR2 reads FQGTGA. CDR3 nucleotides: TGTGCCAGCAGCTTCTTCGGGGGTTCAGATACGCAGTATTTT. Translation: CASSFFGGSDTQYF.

The J gene is TRBJ2-7, the V gene TRBV6-6; D is ambiguous. V lost 2 bases to trimming and J lost 5 bases, with 19 bases between them. Germline assignment: CDR1 MNHNY and CDR2 SVGAGI (reference sequence). The CDR3 loop spans 16 amino acids. The CDR3 region is CASSYLGLIMVDEQYF. CDR3 bases: TGTGCCAGCAGTTACCTTGGCTTGATCATGGTAGACGAGCAGTACTTC.

The J gene is TRBJ2-2, the V gene TRBV15; the match to TRBD2 covers 8 bases. The germline V gene has CDR1 LNHNV and CDR2 YYDKDF (reference sequence). There are 17 residues in the CDR3. V shed 4 bases and J 3 bases; nucleotides not matched to a gene: 10. The CDR3 DNA is TGTGCCACCAGCATGGGACTAGGTACCTCCGACACCGGGGAGCTGTTTTTT. Protein sequence: CATSMGLGTSDTGELFF.

V gene TRBV5-1 combines with J gene TRBJ2-7; TRBD1 agrees at 8 bases. The CDR3 runs 15 residues. Per germline, CDR1 SGHRS and CDR2 YFSETQ. Germline trimming cut 4 bases from V and 3 bases from J; bases unmatched to any gene: 9. CDR3 amino acids: CASSEGTGWDYEQYF. CDR3 sequence (DNA): TGCGCCAGCAGCGAAGGGACAGGATGGGACTACGAGCAGTACTTC. The full variable domain, its missing parts supplied by reference TRBV5-1 and TRBJ2-7, is KAGVTQTPRYLIKTRGQQVTLSCSPISGHRSVSWYQQTPGQGLQFLFEYFSETQRNKGNFPGRFSGRQFSNSRSEMNVSTLELGDSALYLCASSEGTGWDYEQYFGPGTRLTVT.

The chain carries TRBV15 and TRBJ2-4; weak D call: TRBD1 (5 bases). Trimming took 1 base from V and 4 from J, leaving 20 bases between them. Germline CDR1 reads LNHNV; CDR2 reads YYDKDF (reference sequence). This CDR3 has 18 amino acids. CDR3 in amino acids: CATSRAHPSQGRKNIQYF. For the CDR3, the DNA is TGTGCCACCAGCAGAGCCCATCCCTCCCAGGGCAGAAAAAACATTCAGTACTTC.

This clone appeared a few times. This chain connects TRBV11-2 to TRBJ2-7; 8 bases match TRBD2. With 5 bases clipped from V and 3 bases from J, the junction kept 12 bases outside the gene matches. This CDR3 contains 16 residues. Germline CDR1 SGHAT, CDR2 FQNNGV. The chain's CDR3 is CASSNVPGLGSYEQYF. CDR3 nucleotides: TGTGCCAGCAGCAACGTTCCGGGACTAGGGAGCTACGAGCAGTACTTC. The variable domain in full, completed from reference TRBV11-2 and TRBJ2-7, reads EAGVAQSPRYKIIEKRQSVAFWCNPISGHATLYWYQQILGQGPKLLIQFQNNGVVDDSQLPKDRFSAERLKGVDSTLKIQPAKLEDSAVYLCASSNVPGLGSYEQYFGPGTRLTVT.

This chain connects TRBV5-4 to TRBJ2-3; 9 nucleotides align to TRBD2. This CDR3 region has 15 residues. Germline V gene sequence: CDR1 SGHNT, CDR2 YYREEE (reference sequence). Trimming cost V 4 bases and J 3 bases; bases outside gene matches: 6. CDR3 in amino acids: CASSRRLAATDTQYF. The CDR3 nucleotides are TGTGCCAGCAGCCGAAGACTAGCGGCGACAGATACGCAGTATTTT.

The chain combines TRBV5-5 with TRBJ2-5, with 12 positions matching TRBD2. Per the germline V gene, CDR1 is SGHKS and CDR2 is YYEKEE (reference sequence). V lost 4 bases to trimming and J lost 5 bases; unmatched junction nucleotides: 12. The CDR3 extends over 17 amino acids. CDR3 sequence reads: CASSLRPGLAGLETQYF. CDR3 sequence (DNA): TGTGCCAGCAGCCTACGCCCGGGACTAGCGGGCTTGGAGACCCAGTACTTC.

This clone showed up just a few times. The rearrangement links TRBV7-3 to TRBJ2-2; D unresolved. The germline V gene has CDR1 SGHTA and CDR2 FQGTGA. V lost 0 bases and J 5 bases, leaving 7 bases between the germline ends. The CDR3 spans 14 residues. CDR3 sequence (DNA): TGTGCCAGCAGCTTAACCCCTCAGACCGGGGAGCTGTTTTTT. Its translation: CASSLTPQTGELFF.

This chain uses TRBV7-6 with TRBJ2-3; D tentatively fits TRBD1 or TRBD2 (5 bases each). V was cut by 4 bases and J by 4 bases, with 12 bases left in between. CDR3 length: 14 amino acids. CDR1 and CDR2 from the germline V gene are SGHVS and FNYEAQ. In DNA form, the CDR3 reads TGTGCCAGCAGCTCAATTAGAGGGGCAGATACGCAGTATTTT. It is translated as CASSSIRGADTQYF.

The chain links TRBV12-3 or TRBV12-4 to TRBJ1-2, with D unresolved. There are 12 residues in the CDR3. Trimming took off 2 bases at V and 5 bases at J, with 6 bases between the two ends. The CDR3 sequence is CASSLYRYGYTF. In DNA form, the CDR3 reads TGTGCCAGCAGTTTATACAGATATGGCTACACCTTC.

This chain uses TRBV4-3 with TRBJ1-6; 7 nucleotides match TRBD1. CDR1 and CDR2 (germline): LGHNA, YSLEER. V trimming: 4 bases; J trimming: 6 bases; junction bases outside the gene matches: 3. The CDR3 extends over 14 amino acids. Here the CDR3 reads CASSPGQFNSPLHF. The CDR3, as DNA: TGCGCCAGCAGCCCGGGACAGTTTAATTCACCCCTCCACTTT.

The J gene is TRBJ1-2, the V gene TRBV5-6; no definite D call. Germline V gives CDR1 SGHDT, CDR2 YYEEEE. CDR3 length: 14 residues. Trimming stripped 4 bases from V and 4 bases from J, with 14 bases between. The CDR3 here is CASSMGGVGYGYTF. The DNA of the CDR3 is TGTGCCAGCAGCATGGGTGGGGTTGGCTATGGCTACACCTTC.